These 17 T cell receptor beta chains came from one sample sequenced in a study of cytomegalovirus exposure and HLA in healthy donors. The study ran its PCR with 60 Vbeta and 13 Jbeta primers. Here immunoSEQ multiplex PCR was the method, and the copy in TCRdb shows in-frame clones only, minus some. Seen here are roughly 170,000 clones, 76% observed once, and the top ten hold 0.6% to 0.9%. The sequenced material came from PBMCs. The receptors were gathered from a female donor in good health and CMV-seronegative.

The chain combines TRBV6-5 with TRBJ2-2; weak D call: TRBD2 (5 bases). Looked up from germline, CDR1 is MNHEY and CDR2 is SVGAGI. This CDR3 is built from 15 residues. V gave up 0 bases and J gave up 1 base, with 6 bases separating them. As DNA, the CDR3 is TGTGCCAGCAGTTACTCGGGAGAGAACACCGGGGAGCTGTTTTTT. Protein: CASSYSGENTGELFF.

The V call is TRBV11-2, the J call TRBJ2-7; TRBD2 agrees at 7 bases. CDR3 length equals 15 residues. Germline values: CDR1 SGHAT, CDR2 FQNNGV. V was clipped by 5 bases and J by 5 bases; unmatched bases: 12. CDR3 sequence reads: CASSAWGGILDEQYF. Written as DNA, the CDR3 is TGTGCCAGCAGCGCGTGGGGGGGAATCCTCGACGAGCAGTACTTC.

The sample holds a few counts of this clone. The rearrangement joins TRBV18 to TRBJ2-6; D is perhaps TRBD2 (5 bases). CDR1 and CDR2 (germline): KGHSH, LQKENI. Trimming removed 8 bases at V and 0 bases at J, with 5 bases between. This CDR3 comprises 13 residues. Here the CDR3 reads CASRGSGANVLTF. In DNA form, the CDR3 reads TGTGCCAGCCGGGGCTCTGGGGCCAACGTCCTGACTTTC. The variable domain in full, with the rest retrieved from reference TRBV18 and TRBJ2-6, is NAGVMQNPRHLVRRRGQEARLRCSPMKGHSHVYWYRQLPEEGLKFMVYLQKENIIDESGMPKERFSAEFPKEGPSILRIQQVVRGDSAAYFCASRGSGANVLTFGAGSRLTVL.

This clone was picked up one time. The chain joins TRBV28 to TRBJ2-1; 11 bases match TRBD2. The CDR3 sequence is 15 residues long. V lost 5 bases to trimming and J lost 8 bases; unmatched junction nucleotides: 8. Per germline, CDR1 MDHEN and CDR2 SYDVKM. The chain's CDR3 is CASSVRLAGRDEQFF. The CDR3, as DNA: TGTGCCAGCAGTGTCCGACTAGCGGGAAGGGATGAGCAGTTCTTC. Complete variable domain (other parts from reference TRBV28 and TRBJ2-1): DVKVTQSSRYLVKRTGEKVFLECVQDMDHENMFWYRQDPGLGLRLIYFSYDVKMKEKGDIPEGYSVSREKKERFSLILESASTNQTSMYLCASSVRLAGRDEQFFGPGTRLTVL.

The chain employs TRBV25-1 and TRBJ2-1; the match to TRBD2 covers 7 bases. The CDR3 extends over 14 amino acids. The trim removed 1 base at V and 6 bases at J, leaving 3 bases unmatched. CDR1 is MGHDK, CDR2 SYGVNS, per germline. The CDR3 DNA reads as TGTGCCAGCAGTGAATCACGCGGGGGCAATGAGCAGTTCTTC. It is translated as CASSESRGGNEQFF.

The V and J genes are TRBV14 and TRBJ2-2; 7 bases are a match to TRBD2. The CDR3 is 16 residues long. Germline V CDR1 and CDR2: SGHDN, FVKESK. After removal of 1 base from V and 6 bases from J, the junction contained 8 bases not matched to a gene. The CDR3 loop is CASSQVATSRSGELFF. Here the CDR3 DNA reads TGTGCCAGCAGCCAAGTCGCGACTAGCCGTTCCGGGGAGCTGTTTTTT.

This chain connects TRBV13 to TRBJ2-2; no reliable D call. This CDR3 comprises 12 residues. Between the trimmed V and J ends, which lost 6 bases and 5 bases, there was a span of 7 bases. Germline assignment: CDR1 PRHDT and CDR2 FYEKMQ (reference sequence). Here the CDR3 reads CASSKLTGELFF. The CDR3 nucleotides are TGTGCCAGCAGTAAACTGACCGGGGAGCTGTTTTTT.

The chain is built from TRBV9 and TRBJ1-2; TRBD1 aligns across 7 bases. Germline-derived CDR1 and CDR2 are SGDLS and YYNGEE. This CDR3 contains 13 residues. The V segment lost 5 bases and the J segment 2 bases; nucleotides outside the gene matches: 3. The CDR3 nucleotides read TGTGCCAGCAGACGGGACAGCAACTATGGCTACACCTTC. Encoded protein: CASRRDSNYGYTF.

The CDR3 DNA is TGTGCCAGCAGCCAAGATCTAGCGGGCTCCTACAATGAGCAGTTCTTC. Its protein product is CASSQDLAGSYNEQFF. The rearrangement links TRBV4-2 to TRBJ2-1; TRBD2 aligns across 8 bases. The CDR3 covers 16 residues. From germline, CDR1 is LGHNA and CDR2 YNFKEQ. V trimming: 0 bases; J trimming: 0 bases; junction bases outside the gene matches: 1.

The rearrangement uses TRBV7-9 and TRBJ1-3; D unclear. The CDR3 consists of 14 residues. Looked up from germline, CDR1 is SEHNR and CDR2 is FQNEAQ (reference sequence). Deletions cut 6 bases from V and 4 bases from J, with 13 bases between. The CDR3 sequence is CASRPSGFGNTIYF. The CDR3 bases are TGTGCCAGCAGACCTTCGGGGTTCGGAAACACCATATATTTT.

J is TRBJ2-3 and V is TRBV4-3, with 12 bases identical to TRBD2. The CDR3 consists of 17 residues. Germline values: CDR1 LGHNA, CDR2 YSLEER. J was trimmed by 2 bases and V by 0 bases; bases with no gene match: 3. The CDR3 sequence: CASSQDWTSGTTDTQYF. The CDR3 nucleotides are TGCGCCAGCAGCCAAGATTGGACTAGCGGGACCACAGATACGCAGTATTTT.

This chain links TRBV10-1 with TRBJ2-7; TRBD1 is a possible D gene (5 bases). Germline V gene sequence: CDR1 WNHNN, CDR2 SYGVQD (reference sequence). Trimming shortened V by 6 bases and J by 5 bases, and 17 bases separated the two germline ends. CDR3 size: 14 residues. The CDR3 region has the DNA TGCGCCAGCAGGGGGATCGCTCTCAGGGACGAGCAGTACTTC. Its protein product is CASRGIALRDEQYF.

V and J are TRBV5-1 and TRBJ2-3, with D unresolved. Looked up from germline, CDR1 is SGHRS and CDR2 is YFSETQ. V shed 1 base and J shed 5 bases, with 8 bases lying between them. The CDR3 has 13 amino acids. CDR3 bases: TGCGCCAGCAGCTTGTTACAAGAAGATACGCAGTATTTT. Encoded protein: CASSLLQEDTQYF. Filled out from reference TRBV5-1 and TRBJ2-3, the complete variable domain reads KAGVTQTPRYLIKTRGQQVTLSCSPISGHRSVSWYQQTPGQGLQFLFEYFSETQRNKGNFPGRFSGRQFSNSRSEMNVSTLELGDSALYLCASSLLQEDTQYFGPGTRLTVL.

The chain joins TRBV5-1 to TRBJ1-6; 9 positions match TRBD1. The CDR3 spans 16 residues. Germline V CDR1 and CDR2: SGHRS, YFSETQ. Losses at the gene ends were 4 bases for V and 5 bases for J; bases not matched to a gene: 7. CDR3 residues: CASSAGQGKNNSPLHF. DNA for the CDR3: TGCGCCAGCAGCGCAGGACAGGGGAAAAATAATTCACCCCTCCACTTT. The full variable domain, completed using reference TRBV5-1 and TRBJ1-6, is KAGVTQTPRYLIKTRGQQVTLSCSPISGHRSVSWYQQTPGQGLQFLFEYFSETQRNKGNFPGRFSGRQFSNSRSEMNVSTLELGDSALYLCASSAGQGKNNSPLHFGNGTRLTVT.

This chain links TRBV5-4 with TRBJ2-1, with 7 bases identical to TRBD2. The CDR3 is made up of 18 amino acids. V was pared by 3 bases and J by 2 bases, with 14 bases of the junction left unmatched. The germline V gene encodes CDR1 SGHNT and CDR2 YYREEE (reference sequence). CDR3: CASSWPGRSGVPYNEQFF. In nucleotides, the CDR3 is TGTGCCAGCAGCTGGCCAGGCCGGAGCGGGGTCCCCTACAATGAGCAGTTCTTC.

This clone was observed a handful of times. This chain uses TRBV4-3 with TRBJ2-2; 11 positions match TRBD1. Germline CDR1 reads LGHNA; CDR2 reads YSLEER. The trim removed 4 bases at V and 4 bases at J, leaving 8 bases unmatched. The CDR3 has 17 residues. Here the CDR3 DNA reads TGCGCCAGCAGCCCCAGGACAGGGGGCGAGGTCACCGGGGAGCTGTTTTTT. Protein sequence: CASSPRTGGEVTGELFF.

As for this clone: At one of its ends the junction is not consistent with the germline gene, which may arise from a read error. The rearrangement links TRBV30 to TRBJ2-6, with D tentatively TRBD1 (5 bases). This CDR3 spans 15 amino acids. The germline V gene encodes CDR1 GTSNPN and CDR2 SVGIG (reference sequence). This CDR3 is CAWSVSLSGANGLTF. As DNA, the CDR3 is TGTGCCTGGAGTGTAAGTCTCTCTGGGGCCAACGGCCTGACTTTC. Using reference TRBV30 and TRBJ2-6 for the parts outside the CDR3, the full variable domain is SQTIHQWPATLVQPVGSPLSLECTVEGTSNPNLYWYRQAAGRGLQLLFYSVGIGQISSEVPQNLSASRPQDRQFILSSKKLLLSDSGFYLCAWSVSLSGANGLTFGAGSRLTVL.